A single sample gave rise to the 17 T cell receptor beta chains below, sequenced in a study of identical twins (dated by TCRdb to 2016 to 2017). Libraries were constructed by 5' RACE. Sequencing instrument: Illumina HiSeq 2000. TCRdb trimmed the raw reads at Q25, called clones with MiXCR and kept productive beta chains. Every entry covers one CDR3 protein and lists the most common genes and DNA from its rows. This sample gives 450,000 to 650,000 distinct CDR3 sequences in total; just under 10% of them show up just once. The ten biggest clones cover roughly 3% of the sample. These same records also appear under a second study, on yellow fever vaccine responses in identical twins.

Material for sequencing was PBMCs. Receptors were obtained from a woman younger than 30 in good health.

The gene calls are TRBV4-3 and TRBJ1-1; D call uncertain. The CDR3 is 15 residues long. Germline CDR1 is LGHNA and CDR2 is YSLEER. The germline V and J ends were trimmed by 0 bases and 8 bases, with 16 bases remaining between them. The CDR3 is CASSQDTSQAIEAFF. The CDR3, as DNA: TGCGCCAGCAGCCAAGATACGAGTCAGGCGATCGAAGCTTTCTTT.

This clonotype was detected many times. The chain combines TRBV29-1 with TRBJ2-2; D may match TRBD1 or TRBD2 (5 bases each). The V end lost 3 bases, the J end lost 6 bases, and 14 bases lay between the germline ends. This CDR3 contains 14 residues. CDR1 is SQVTM, CDR2 ANQGSEA, per germline. In DNA form, the CDR3 reads TGCAGCGTTGACCCTGAGGGGCACGCCGGGGAGCTGTTTTTT. Amino acids: CSVDPEGHAGELFF.

This rearrangement joins TRBV10-3 to TRBJ2-2; tentatively, D is TRBD1 (6 bases). The CDR3 covers 16 residues. Per germline, CDR1 ENHRY and CDR2 SYGVKD. V lost 8 bases, J lost 2 bases, and 18 bases lay in between. CDR3 amino acids: CAIPYPGTPNTGELFF. For the CDR3, the DNA is TGTGCCATCCCTTACCCCGGGACACCTAACACCGGGGAGCTGTTTTTT.

This clonotype came up a few times. The chain joins TRBV7-2 to TRBJ2-3, with D possibly called TRBD1 or TRBD2 (5 bases each). Germline lookup yields CDR1 SGHTA and CDR2 FQGNSA. This CDR3 comprises 14 residues. V lost 1 base, J lost 10 bases, and 15 bases lay in between. The CDR3 loop reads CASSLDRGWEPQYF. CDR3 nucleotide sequence: TGTGCCAGCAGCTTAGATAGGGGTTGGGAGCCGCAGTATTTT.

This clonotype turned up a few times. The chain is built from TRBV7-3 and TRBJ2-5; D remains ambiguous. Trimming removed 6 bases from V and 5 bases from J, with 19 bases in between. The germline CDR1 and CDR2 sequences are SGHTA and FQGTGA. The CDR3 length is 15 residues. CDR3 in amino acids: CASSLVRVGRETQYF. CDR3 in DNA: TGTGCCAGCAGTCTAGTCCGAGTCGGGCGGGAGACCCAGTACTTC. Full variable domain (missing parts from reference TRBV7-3 and TRBJ2-5): GAGVSQTPSNKVTEKGKYVELRCDPISGHTALYWYRQSLGQGPEFLIYFQGTGAADDSGLPNDRFFAVRPEGSVSTLKIQRTERGDSAVYLCASSLVRVGRETQYFGPGTRLLVL.

The V gene is TRBV5-1, the J gene TRBJ2-7; 7 bases are a match to TRBD1. CDR1 SGHRS and CDR2 YFSETQ come from the germline V gene. J was trimmed by 2 bases and V by 0 bases; bases with no gene match: 2. CDR3 length: 14 amino acids. CDR3 region: CASSLEGAPYEQYF. The CDR3, as DNA: TGCGCCAGCAGCTTGGAGGGGGCCCCCTACGAGCAGTACTTC.

The chain couples TRBV6-1 to TRBJ2-7; D possibly corresponds to TRBD2 (6 bases). V was clipped by 6 bases and J by 3 bases, with 12 bases between them. Germline V gene sequence: CDR1 MNHNS, CDR2 SASEGT. This CDR3 spans 13 amino acids. The CDR3 reads CASSRRENYEQYF. For the CDR3, the DNA is TGTGCCAGCAGCCGACGGGAGAACTACGAGCAGTACTTC.

This CDR3 reads CAWDPLAGGAEQYF. CDR3 sequence (DNA): TGTGCCTGGGACCCACTAGCGGGGGGAGCCGAGCAGTACTTC. The chain joins TRBV30 to TRBJ2-7, with 12 bases matching TRBD2. J was trimmed by 6 bases and V by 5 bases; bases with no gene match: 8. The CDR3 has 14 amino acids. The germline V gene has CDR1 GTSNPN and CDR2 SVGIG (reference sequence).

This clonotype was detected only a few times. The V and J genes are TRBV7-2 and TRBJ2-7; D gene uncertain. V was shortened by 7 bases and J by 9 bases, with 16 bases between the two germline ends. In germline, CDR1 is SGHTA, CDR2 FQGNSA. The CDR3 has 12 amino acids. CDR3 nucleotide sequence: TGTGCCAGCACAACATTACCAGCAGGGCAGTACTTC. Protein sequence: CASTTLPAGQYF.

The sample holds a few counts of this clonotype. The genes are TRBV29-1 and TRBJ2-3; 11 bases are shared with TRBD2. This CDR3 comprises 14 residues. V shed 7 bases and J 6 bases; nucleotides not matched to a gene: 9. In germline, CDR1 is SQVTM, CDR2 ANQGSEA. The CDR3 sequence is CSARTSGSRDTQYF. CDR3 sequence (DNA): TGCAGCGCACGGACTAGCGGGTCGAGGGATACGCAGTATTTT.

V and J are TRBV20-1 and TRBJ2-1; possible D gene TRBD2, 6 bases. Germline CDR1 DFQATT, CDR2 SNEGSKA (reference sequence). The CDR3 extends over 14 amino acids. V gave up 3 bases and J gave up 5 bases, with 14 bases separating them. In nucleotides, the CDR3 is TGCAGTGCTAGGGACTACCAACAGGACAATGAGCAGTTCTTC. As protein: CSARDYQQDNEQFF.

The V call is TRBV12-3 or TRBV12-4, the J call TRBJ1-1; weak D call: TRBD1 (5 bases). Trimming cost V 3 bases and J 1 base, with 9 bases left between them. CDR3 length equals 14 residues. CDR3 in amino acids: CASSFVGANTEAFF. In DNA form, the CDR3 reads TGTGCCAGCAGTTTCGTAGGGGCGAACACTGAAGCTTTCTTT.

The J gene is TRBJ2-3, the V gene TRBV6-4; TRBD1 agrees at 7 bases. Trimming took 6 bases from V and 4 from J; bases not matched to a gene: 7. From germline, CDR1 is MRHNA and CDR2 SNTAGT. The CDR3 is made up of 14 amino acids. CDR3 in amino acids: CASSEQGRADTQYF. The CDR3 DNA reads as TGTGCCAGCAGCGAACAGGGGCGGGCAGATACGCAGTATTTT.

The chain combines TRBV6-1 with TRBJ1-1; the D gene is possibly TRBD1 (5 bases). Trimming shortened V by 6 bases and J by 0 bases, and 11 bases separated the two germline ends. In germline, CDR1 is MNHNS, CDR2 SASEGT. CDR3 length: 14 residues. CDR3 protein: CASRAGGMNTEAFF. CDR3 DNA: TGTGCCAGCAGGGCGGGGGGTATGAACACTGAAGCTTTCTTT.

The chain recombines TRBV6-5 with TRBJ2-5; the D call may be TRBD1 or TRBD2 (6 bases each). V lost 0 bases, J lost 5 bases, and 13 bases lay in between. CDR3 length equals 15 residues. From germline, CDR1 is MNHEY and CDR2 SVGAGI. The DNA for the CDR3 is TGTGCCAGCAGTTACTCCGAAACAGGGAGGGAGACCCAGTACTTC. Amino acids: CASSYSETGRETQYF.

This clonotype was seen many times. The V call is TRBV6-5, the J call TRBJ2-2; D may correspond to TRBD1 or TRBD2 (5 bases each). The CDR3 extends over 15 amino acids. Trimming left V 2 bases short and J 2 bases short, with 9 bases between. Germline V gene lookup returns CDR1 MNHEY and CDR2 SVGAGI. CDR3 residues: CASSYDGTNTGELFF. The CDR3, as DNA: TGTGCCAGCAGTTACGACGGGACCAACACCGGGGAGCTGTTTTTT.

This clonotype came up many times. This chain connects TRBV20-1 to TRBJ2-1; D gene unclear. The CDR3 totals 14 residues. Trimming removed 2 bases at V and 4 bases at J, with 12 bases between. The germline V gene has CDR1 DFQATT and CDR2 SNEGSKA (reference sequence). CDR3 residues: CSARSRITYNEQFF. CDR3 DNA: TGCAGTGCTAGATCGCGCATCACGTACAATGAGCAGTTCTTC.